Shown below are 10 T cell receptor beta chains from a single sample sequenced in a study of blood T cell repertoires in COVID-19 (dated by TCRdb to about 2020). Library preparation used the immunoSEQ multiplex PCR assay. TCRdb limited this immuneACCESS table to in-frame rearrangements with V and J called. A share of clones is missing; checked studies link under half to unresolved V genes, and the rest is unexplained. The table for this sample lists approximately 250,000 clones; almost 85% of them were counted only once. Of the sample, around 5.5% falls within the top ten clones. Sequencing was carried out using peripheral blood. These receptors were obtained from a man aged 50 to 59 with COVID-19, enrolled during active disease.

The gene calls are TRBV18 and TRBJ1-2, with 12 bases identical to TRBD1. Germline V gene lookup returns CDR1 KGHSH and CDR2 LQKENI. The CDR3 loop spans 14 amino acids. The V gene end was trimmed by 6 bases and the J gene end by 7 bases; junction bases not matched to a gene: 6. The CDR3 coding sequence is TGTGCCAGCTCTTCGGGACAGGGGGCGAGTGGCTACACCTTC. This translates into CASSSGQGASGYTF.

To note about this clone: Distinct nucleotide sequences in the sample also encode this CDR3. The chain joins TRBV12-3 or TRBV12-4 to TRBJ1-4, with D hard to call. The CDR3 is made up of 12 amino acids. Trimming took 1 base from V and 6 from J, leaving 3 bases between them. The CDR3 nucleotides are TGTGCCAGCAGTTTAGGAGATGAAAAACTGTTTTTT. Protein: CASSLGDEKLFF.

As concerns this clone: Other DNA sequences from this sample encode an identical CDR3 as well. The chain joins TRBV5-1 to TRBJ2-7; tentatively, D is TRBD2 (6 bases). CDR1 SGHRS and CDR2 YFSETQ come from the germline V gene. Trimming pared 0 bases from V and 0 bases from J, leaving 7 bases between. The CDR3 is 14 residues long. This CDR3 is CASSLGDSSYEQYF. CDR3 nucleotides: TGCGCCAGCAGCTTGGGGGACTCCTCCTACGAGCAGTACTTC.

As DNA, the CDR3 is TGTGCCAGCAGCCTAGGGACTAGCGGGGGGCGAAGTTGGCAGGAGACCCAGTACTTC. Protein sequence: CASSLGTSGGRSWQETQYF. The chain recombines TRBV3-1 (or the pseudogene TRBV3-2) with TRBJ2-5; 15 positions agree with TRBD2. Looked up from germline, CDR1 is LGHDT and CDR2 is YNNKEL (reference sequence). This CDR3 contains 19 residues. V lost 4 bases to trimming and J lost 5 bases; unmatched junction nucleotides: 14.

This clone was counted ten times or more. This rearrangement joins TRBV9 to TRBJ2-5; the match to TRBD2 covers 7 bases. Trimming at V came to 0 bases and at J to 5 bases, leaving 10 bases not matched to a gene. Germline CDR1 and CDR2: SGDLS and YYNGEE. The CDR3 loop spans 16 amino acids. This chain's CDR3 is CASSVGPGTIVETQYF. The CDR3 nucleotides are TGTGCCAGCAGCGTAGGGCCCGGGACTATTGTGGAGACCCAGTACTTC.

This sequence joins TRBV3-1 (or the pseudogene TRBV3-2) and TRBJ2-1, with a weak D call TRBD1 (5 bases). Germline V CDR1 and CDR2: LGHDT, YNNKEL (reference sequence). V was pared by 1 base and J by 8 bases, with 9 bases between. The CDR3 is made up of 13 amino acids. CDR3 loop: CASSQVGRDEQFF. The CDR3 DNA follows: TGTGCCAGCAGCCAAGTGGGCAGGGATGAGCAGTTCTTC.

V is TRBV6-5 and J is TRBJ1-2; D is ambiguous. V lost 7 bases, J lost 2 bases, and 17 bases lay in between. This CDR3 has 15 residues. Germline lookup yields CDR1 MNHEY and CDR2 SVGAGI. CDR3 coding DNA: TGTGCCAGCACAGTCGGCAGGATTGGGAACTATGGCTACACCTTC. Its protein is CASTVGRIGNYGYTF.

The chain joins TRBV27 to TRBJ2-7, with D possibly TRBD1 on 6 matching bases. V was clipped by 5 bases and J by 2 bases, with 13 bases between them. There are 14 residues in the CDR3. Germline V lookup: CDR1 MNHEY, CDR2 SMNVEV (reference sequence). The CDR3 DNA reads TGTGCCAGCAGTGGACAGAGAGGACCCTACGAGCAGTACTTC. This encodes CASSGQRGPYEQYF.

The CDR3 DNA sequence: TGTGCCATCAGCAAGGAGGGCGGTGACACTGAAGCTTTCTTT. Amino acids: CAISKEGGDTEAFF. V and J are TRBV10-3 and TRBJ1-1, with no clear D. The CDR3 covers 14 residues. CDR1 ENHRY and CDR2 SYGVKD come from the germline V gene. With 6 bases removed from V and 3 bases from J, the gap between germline ends came to 14 bases.

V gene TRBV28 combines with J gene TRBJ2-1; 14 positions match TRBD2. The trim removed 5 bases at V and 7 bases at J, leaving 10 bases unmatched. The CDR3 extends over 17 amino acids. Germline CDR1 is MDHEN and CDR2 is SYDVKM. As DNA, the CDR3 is TGTGCCAGCAGTGTCCGACTAGCGGGGGGGCCTAGGAATGAGCAGTTCTTC. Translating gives CASSVRLAGGPRNEQFF.